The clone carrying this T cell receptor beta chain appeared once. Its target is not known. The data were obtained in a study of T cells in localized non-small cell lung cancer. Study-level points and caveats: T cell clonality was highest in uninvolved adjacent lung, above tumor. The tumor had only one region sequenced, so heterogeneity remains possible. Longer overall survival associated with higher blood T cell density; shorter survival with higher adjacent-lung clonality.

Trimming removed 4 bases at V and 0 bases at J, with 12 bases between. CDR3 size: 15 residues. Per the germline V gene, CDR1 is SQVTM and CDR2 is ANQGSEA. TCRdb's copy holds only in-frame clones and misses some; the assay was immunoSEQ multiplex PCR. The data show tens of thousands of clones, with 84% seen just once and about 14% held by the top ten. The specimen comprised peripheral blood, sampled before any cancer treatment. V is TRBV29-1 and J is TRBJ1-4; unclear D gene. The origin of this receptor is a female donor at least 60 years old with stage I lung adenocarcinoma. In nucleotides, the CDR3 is TGCAGCGTTGCCCGTGACGGTGCAACTAATGAAAAACTGTTTTTT. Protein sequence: CSVARDGATNEKLFF.